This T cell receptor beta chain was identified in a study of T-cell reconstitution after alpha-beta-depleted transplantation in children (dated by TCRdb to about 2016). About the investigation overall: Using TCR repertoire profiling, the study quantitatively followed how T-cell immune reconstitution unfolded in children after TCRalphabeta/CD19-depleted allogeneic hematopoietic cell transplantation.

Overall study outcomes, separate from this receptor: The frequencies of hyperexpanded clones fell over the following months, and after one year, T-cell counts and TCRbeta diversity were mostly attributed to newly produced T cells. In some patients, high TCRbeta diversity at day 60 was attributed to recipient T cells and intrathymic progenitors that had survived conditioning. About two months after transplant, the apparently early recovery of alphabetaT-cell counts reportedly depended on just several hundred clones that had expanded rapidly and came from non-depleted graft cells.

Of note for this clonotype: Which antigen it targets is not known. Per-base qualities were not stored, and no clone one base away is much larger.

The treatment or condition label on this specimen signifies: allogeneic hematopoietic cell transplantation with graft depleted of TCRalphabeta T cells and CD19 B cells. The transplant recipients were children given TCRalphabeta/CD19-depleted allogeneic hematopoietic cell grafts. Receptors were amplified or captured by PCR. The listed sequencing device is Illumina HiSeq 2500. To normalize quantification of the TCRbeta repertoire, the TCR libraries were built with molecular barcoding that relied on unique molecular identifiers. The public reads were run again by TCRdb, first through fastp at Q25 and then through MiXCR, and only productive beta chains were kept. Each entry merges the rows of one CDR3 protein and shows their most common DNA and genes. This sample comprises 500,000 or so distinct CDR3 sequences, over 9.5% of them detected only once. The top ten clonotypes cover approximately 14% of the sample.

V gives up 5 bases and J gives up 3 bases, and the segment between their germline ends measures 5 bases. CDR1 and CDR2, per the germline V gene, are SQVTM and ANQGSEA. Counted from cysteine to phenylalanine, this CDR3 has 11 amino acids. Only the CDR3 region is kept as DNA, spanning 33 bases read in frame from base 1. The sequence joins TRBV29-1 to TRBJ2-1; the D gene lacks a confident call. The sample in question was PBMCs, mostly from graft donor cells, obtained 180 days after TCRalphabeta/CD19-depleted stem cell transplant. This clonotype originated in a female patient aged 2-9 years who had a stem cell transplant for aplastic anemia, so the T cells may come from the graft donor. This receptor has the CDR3 CSVLDYNEQFF. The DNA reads TGCAGCGTTCTGGACTACAATGAGCAGTTCTTC.